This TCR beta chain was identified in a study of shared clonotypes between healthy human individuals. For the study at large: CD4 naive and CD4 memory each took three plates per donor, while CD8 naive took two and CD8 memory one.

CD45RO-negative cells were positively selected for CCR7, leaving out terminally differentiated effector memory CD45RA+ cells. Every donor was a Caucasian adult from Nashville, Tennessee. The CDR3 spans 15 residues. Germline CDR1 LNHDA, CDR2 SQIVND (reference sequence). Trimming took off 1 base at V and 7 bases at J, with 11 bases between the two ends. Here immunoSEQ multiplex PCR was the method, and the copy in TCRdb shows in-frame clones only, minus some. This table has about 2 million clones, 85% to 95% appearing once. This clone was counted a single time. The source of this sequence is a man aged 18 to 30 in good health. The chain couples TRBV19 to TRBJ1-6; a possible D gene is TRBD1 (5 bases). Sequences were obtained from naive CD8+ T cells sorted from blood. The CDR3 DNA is TGTGCCAGTAGTATAGGTGAGGGGATGAATTCACCCCTCCACTTT. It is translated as CASSIGEGMNSPLHF.